This T cell receptor (beta chain) was sequenced in a study of CD8 T cells in ankylosing spondylitis (dated by TCRdb to about 2017). About the study as a whole: The study set out to find disease-linked TCR variants by profiling T cell receptor beta repertoires in ankylosing spondylitis patients and healthy donors. The full study cohort comprised 25 or so ankylosing spondylitis patients and over 95 healthy donors. Samples of peripheral blood were taken, and for ankylosing spondylitis patients, synovial fluid was collected as well. Findings and caveats that apply to the study as a whole: According to the report, matched synovial fluid samples from ankylosing spondylitis patients were significantly enriched for the disease-linked clones. The disease-linked clones showed a CD8+ phenotype and occurred at relatively low frequencies in peripheral blood. A TCR beta motif made up of roughly eight highly homologous amino acid variants appeared to be characteristic of blood from ankylosing spondylitis patients. Some of the motif variants had been reported before in the synovial fluid and blood of reactive arthritis patients, a finding that suggests common disease-initiation mechanisms.

The data were produced on an Illumina HiSeq 2500. Quantitative 5'-RACE with molecular barcodes was used to prepare TCR beta libraries. Turning to the authors' computational methods: A new computational method, built on a probabilistic model of VDJ rearrangement, was used to identify disease-linked TCR variants. The public sequencing data were trimmed at Q25 with fastp and processed into clonotypes with MiXCR by TCRdb, which kept only in-frame beta chains. Each entry merges the rows of one CDR3 protein and shows their most common DNA and genes. The V and J calls follow TCRdb's processing rather than the paper's. For this sample the table gives a few hundred thousand distinct CDR3 sequences, of which less than 9.5% were detected only once. In total, the top ten clones hold roughly 15% of the sample. The CDR3 has 15 amino acids, counting the end cysteine and phenylalanine. Kept here is only the CDR3 DNA, which spans 45 bases and is read in frame from base 1. At the junction V is shortened by 4 bases and J by 3 bases; bases outside the gene matches: 7. The germline V gene (reference sequence) sets CDR1 to LGHDT and CDR2 to YNNKEL.

This clonotype was seen ten or more times. What this receptor recognizes is not known. The record has no base qualities; no much larger clone is one base away. Material for sequencing was blood, either unsorted or a sorted T cell fraction (not recorded which). The sequence came from a male donor with ankylosing spondylitis. The sequence joins TRBV3-1 to TRBJ2-3; 7 middle bases align to TRBD2. The CDR3 reads as follows: CASSPSGKVTDTQYF. The base sequence is TGTGCCAGCAGCCCGAGCGGGAAGGTAACAGATACGCAGTATTTT.